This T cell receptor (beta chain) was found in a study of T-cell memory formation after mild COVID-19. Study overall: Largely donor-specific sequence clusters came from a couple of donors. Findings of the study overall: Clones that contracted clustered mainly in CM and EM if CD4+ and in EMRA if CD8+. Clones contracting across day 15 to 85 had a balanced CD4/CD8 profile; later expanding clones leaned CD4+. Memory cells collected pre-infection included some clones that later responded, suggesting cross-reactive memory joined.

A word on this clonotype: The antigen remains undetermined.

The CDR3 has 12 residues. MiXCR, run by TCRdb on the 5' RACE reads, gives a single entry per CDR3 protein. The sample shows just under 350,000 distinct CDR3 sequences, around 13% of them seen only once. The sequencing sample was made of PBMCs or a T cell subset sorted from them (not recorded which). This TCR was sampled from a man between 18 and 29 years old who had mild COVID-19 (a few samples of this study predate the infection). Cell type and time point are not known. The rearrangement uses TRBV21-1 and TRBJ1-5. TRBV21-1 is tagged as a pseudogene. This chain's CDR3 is CASPTPHQPQHF. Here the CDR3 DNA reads TGTGCCAGCCCCACTCCCCATCAGCCCCAGCATTTT.